These T cell receptor beta chains were read from a single sample in a study of cytomegalovirus exposure and HLA in healthy donors. Sequencing used immunoSEQ multiplex PCR; TCRdb keeps in-frame clones, though not all of them. The sample has about 220,000 clones, approximately 82% seen once. The sequenced sample consisted of PBMCs. These receptors originate from a man between 18 and 35 years old in good health and CMV-seronegative. The CDR3 runs from the conserved cysteine through the conserved F or W. The D gene is left open where the match is weak. The listing skips clone size in some rows; elsewhere it reads once, few, many or a size class.

clone_size j_call v_call d_call cdr3_nt cdr3_aa
. TRBJ2-7 TRBV6-5 TRBD2 TGTGCCAGCAGTAGCAGCGGGAGAAACACCTACGAGCAGTACTTC CASSSSGRNTYEQYF
once TRBJ2-3 TRBV9 . TGTGCCAGCAGCGTAGTCTTAGTGGGAGGAGTGGATACGCAGTATTTT CASSVVLVGGVDTQYF
once TRBJ1-3 TRBV30 . TGTGCCTGGACCGGGGGACCTGGAAACACCATATATTTT CAWTGGPGNTIYF
few TRBJ2-7 TRBV18 TRBD1 TGTGCCAGCTCACACACCCCGGGACAGGCCCCCTACGAGCAGTACTTC CASSHTPGQAPYEQYF
. TRBJ2-7 TRBV5-6 TRBD2 TGTGCCAGCAGCGGTCCGGGACTAGCGGGAGTTCTGTACTTC CASSGPGLAGVLYF
. TRBJ1-1 TRBV30 . TGTGCCTGGAGTGTTCAAAACAGGTGGGGGAACACTGAAGCTTTCTTT CAWSVQNRWGNTEAFF
. TRBJ2-3 TRBV30 . TGTGCCTGGAGGCCACTAGCTGCCGTTGGGGCAGATACGCAGTATTTT CAWRPLAAVGADTQYF
. TRBJ1-1 TRBV18 . TGTGCCAGCTCACCCCGACAGTTAATGAACACTGAAGCTTTCTTT CASSPRQLMNTEAFF
. TRBJ2-5 TRBV18 TRBD2 TGTGCCAGCTCACCCCGAAGCGGGAGTTATGAGACCCAGTACTTC CASSPRSGSYETQYF
once TRBJ1-2 TRBV4-1 TRBD1 TGCGCCAGCAGCCACATAGGACAGGACTATGGCTACACCTTC CASSHIGQDYGYTF
. TRBJ2-4 TRBV7-9 . TGTGCCAGCAGCTATGGGGGCATCAAAAACATTCAGTACTTC CASSYGGIKNIQYF
. TRBJ1-1 TRBV7-8 . TGTGCCAGCAGCTTAGAACCATCAGGCAGACGGCCGAACACTGAAGCTTTCTTT CASSLEPSGRRPNTEAFF
. TRBJ2-1 TRBV9 TRBD2 TGTGCCAGCAGCGTAGCGGGGCTAGCGGGAGTAGGTGAGCAGTTCTTC CASSVAGLAGVGEQFF
. TRBJ2-5 TRBV6-5 TRBD2 TGTGCCAGCAGTTTAGGACTAGCGGGAGCTCGGGAGACCCAGTACTTC CASSLGLAGARETQYF
. TRBJ2-7 TRBV7-9 . TGTGCCAGCAGCTCCGGCGGGTTTGCGCAGTACTTC CASSSGGFAQYF
. TRBJ1-5 TRBV2 . TGTGCCAGCAGTGACACTAATCAGCCCCAGCATTTT CASSDTNQPQHF
. TRBJ2-7 TRBV9 . TGTGTCAGCAGCCCTCAACCGGGACTTCCGACCTACGAGCAGTACTTC CVSSPQPGLPTYEQYF
. TRBJ2-5 TRBV5-8 . TGTGCCAGCAGGACTACAGCAGTCCAAGAGACCCAGTACTTC CASRTTAVQETQYF
. TRBJ2-1 TRBV5-1 . TGCGCCAGCAGCCCGGAAGGGGCCCTATCGATCTACAATGAGCAGTTCTTC CASSPEGALSIYNEQFF
. TRBJ2-7 TRBV27 TRBD2 TGTGCCAGCAGTCCCCTAGCGGTGAGTGCCTACGAGCAGTACTTC CASSPLAVSAYEQYF
few TRBJ1-1 TRBV11-2 . TGTGCCAGCAGCTTTTTCGGAGACACTGAAGCTTTCTTT CASSFFGDTEAFF
few TRBJ1-5 TRBV27 . TGTGCCAGCAGTATCGGGGGGGTCAATCAGCCCCAGCATTTT CASSIGGVNQPQHF
few TRBJ2-6 TRBV6-4 . TGTGCCAGCAGTGAGACAGGTTCCTCTGGGGCCAACGTCCTGACTTTC CASSETGSSGANVLTF
. TRBJ2-7 TRBV7-9 . TGTGCCAGCAGCTTAGGGACAGCCTACGAGCAGTACTTC CASSLGTAYEQYF
. TRBJ2-7 TRBV9 . TGTGCCAGCAGCCCCCTCCGGGCGGGGGCCGAGCAGTACTTC CASSPLRAGAEQYF
. TRBJ2-1 TRBV4-1 TRBD1 TGCGCCAGCAGCCACCGGACAGGAGTTAATGAGCAGTTCTTC CASSHRTGVNEQFF
once TRBJ1-5 TRBV11-2 . TGTGCCAGCAGCCTACAGGGAGATCAGCCCCAGCATTTT CASSLQGDQPQHF
. TRBJ2-3 TRBV7-6 TRBD2 TGTGCCAGCAGCCGACTGGGGACTAGCGGCACAGATACGCAGTATTTT CASSRLGTSGTDTQYF
. TRBJ2-7 TRBV4-1 TRBD1 TGCGCCAGCAGCCACCGGGACAGGGGGCTCGTGAGGGAGCAGTACTTC CASSHRDRGLVREQYF
. TRBJ2-1 TRBV2 . TGTGCCAGCAGTGGATCTAGTTCCTTCGAGCAGTTCTTC CASSGSSSFEQFF
. TRBJ2-7 TRBV10-3 TRBD2 TGTGCCATCAGTGAGTCAGTAGCGGGAGAGGGAGACGAGCAGTACTTC CAISESVAGEGDEQYF
. TRBJ2-7 TRBV7-8 TRBD1 TGTGCCAGCAGCTTGACAGGGGTAGGAAACGAGCAGTACTTC CASSLTGVGNEQYF
. TRBJ1-2 TRBV6-1 TRBD1 TGTGCCAGCAACCTCGACAGGGGAAGATATGGCTACACCTTC CASNLDRGRYGYTF
. TRBJ2-5 TRBV7-8 . TGTGCCAGCAGCTCGAGGGTATTCGATAGACAAGAGACCCAGTACTTC CASSSRVFDRQETQYF
. TRBJ1-2 TRBV18 TRBD1 TGTGCCAGCTCCAACAGGGGGGAAGGCTACACCTTC CASSNRGEGYTF
. TRBJ2-7 TRBV27 . TGTGCCAGCAGTTTAGCTTGGGGCCTCTACGAGCAGTACTTC CASSLAWGLYEQYF
. TRBJ2-5 TRBV7-3 . TGTGCCAGCAGCTCCCAGGCAAGCGAGACCCAGTACTTC CASSSQASETQYF
. TRBJ1-5 TRBV2 . TGTGCCAGCAGCCCAGGGCCAAATAGCAATCAGCCCCAGCATTTT CASSPGPNSNQPQHF
. TRBJ1-1 TRBV30 . TGTGCCTGGAGTGTACAGGAAGTAAGCACTGAAGCTTTCTTT CAWSVQEVSTEAFF
. TRBJ2-5 TRBV7-2 TRBD2 TGTGCCAGCAGCTTAGGCGCGGGAGCGGGTGAGACCCAGTACTTC CASSLGAGAGETQYF
. TRBJ1-4 TRBV6-5 TRBD1 TGTGCCAGCAGTTCGTACAGGGGATACGAAAAACTGTTTTTT CASSSYRGYEKLFF
. TRBJ1-1 TRBV6-6 . TGTGCCAGCAGTTATCCGGGACAACCATATGAAGCTTTCTTT CASSYPGQPYEAFF
. TRBJ2-7 TRBV29-1 . TGCAGCATTCGAGGGTCCTACGAGCAGTACTTC CSIRGSYEQYF
. TRBJ2-2 TRBV25-1 . TGTGCCAGCAGTGAATTAGGGACATCGAACACCGGGGAGCTGTTTTTT CASSELGTSNTGELFF
. TRBJ2-2 TRBV6-6 . TGTGCCAGCAGTTATTCGGACAGGAACACCGGGGAGCTGTTTTTT CASSYSDRNTGELFF
. TRBJ1-2 TRBV5-4 . TGTGCCAGCAGCTTGGCCCGGGAAATCTATGGCTACACCTTC CASSLAREIYGYTF
. TRBJ2-5 TRBV2 TRBD1 TGTGCCAGCAGTCCTTTACCCCGGGCCCGACAGGGTACGTTAGAGACCCAGTACTTC CASSPLPRARQGTLETQYF
. TRBJ2-7 TRBV4-1 TRBD2 TGCGCCAGCTCAAGGACTAGCGGGTCCTACGAGCAGTACTTC CASSRTSGSYEQYF
. TRBJ2-1 TRBV7-3 . TGTGCCAGCAGCGTCTTAGGAGATGAGCAGTTCTTC CASSVLGDEQFF
. TRBJ2-7 TRBV27 . TGTGCCAGCACCCCGACGGGAATCCCCTACGAGCAGTACTTC CASTPTGIPYEQYF
few TRBJ1-3 TRBV6-5 TRBD1 TGTGCCAGCAGCTCAGGGGGCTCTGGAAACACCATATATTTT CASSSGGSGNTIYF
. TRBJ2-3 TRBV27 . TGTGCCAGCAGCTCCGGGACAACTAGCACAGATACGCAGTATTTT CASSSGTTSTDTQYF
few TRBJ1-4 TRBV25-1 . TGTGCCAGCAGTGAACGGCTAGCAACTAATGAAAAACTGTTTTTT CASSERLATNEKLFF